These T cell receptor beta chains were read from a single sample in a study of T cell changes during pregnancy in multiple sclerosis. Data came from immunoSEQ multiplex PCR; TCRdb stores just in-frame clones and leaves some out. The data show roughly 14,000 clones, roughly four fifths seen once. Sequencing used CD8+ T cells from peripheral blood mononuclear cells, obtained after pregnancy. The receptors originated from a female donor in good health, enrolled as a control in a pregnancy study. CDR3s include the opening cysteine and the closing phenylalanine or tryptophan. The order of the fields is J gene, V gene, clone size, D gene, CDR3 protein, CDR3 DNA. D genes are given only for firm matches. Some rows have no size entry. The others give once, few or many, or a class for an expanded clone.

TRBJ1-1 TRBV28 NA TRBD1 CASRGQAMNTEAFF TGTGCCAGCAGGGGACAGGCTATGAACACTGAAGCTTTCTTT
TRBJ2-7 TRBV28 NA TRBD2 CASSLGATSGRSGAYEQYF TGTGCCAGCAGTTTAGGAGCGACTAGCGGGAGGAGTGGGGCCTACGAGCAGTACTTC
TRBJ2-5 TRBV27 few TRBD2 CASRALAGGIQETQYF TGTGCCAGCAGAGCTTTAGCGGGAGGGATCCAAGAGACCCAGTACTTC
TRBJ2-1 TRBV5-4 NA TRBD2 CASSLKRESYNEQFF TGTGCCAGCAGTTTGAAGCGGGAGTCCTACAATGAGCAGTTCTTC
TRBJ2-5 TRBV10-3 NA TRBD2 CAISESTGGRETQYF TGTGCCATCAGTGAGTCGACGGGGGGGCGAGAGACCCAGTACTTC
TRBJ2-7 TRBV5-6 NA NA CASSPGRGSTLREQYF TGTGCCAGCAGCCCAGGAAGGGGGTCCACTCTTCGCGAGCAGTACTTC
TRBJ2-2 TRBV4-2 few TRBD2 CASSPGEASGKLNTGELFF TGTGCCAGCAGCCCGGGAGAGGCTAGCGGGAAACTGAACACCGGGGAGCTGTTTTTT
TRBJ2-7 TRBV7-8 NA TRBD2 CASSFPGLAGGILHEQYF TGTGCCAGCAGCTTCCCGGGACTAGCGGGGGGAATTCTTCACGAGCAGTACTTC
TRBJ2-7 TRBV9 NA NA CASSVATGLSYEQYF TGTGCCAGCAGCGTAGCGACCGGACTCTCCTACGAGCAGTACTTC
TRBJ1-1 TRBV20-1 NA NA CSASWGAEAFF TGCAGTGCTAGTTGGGGGGCTGAAGCTTTCTTT